This T cell receptor beta chain was captured in a study of cytomegalovirus exposure and HLA in healthy donors. The PCR had 60 Vbeta and 13 Jbeta primers. Measured with immunoSEQ multiplex PCR; TCRdb has only the in-frame clones, and not every one. The sample holds some 150,000 clones, around 87% seen once. CDR3 length: 16 amino acids. The ends lost 0 bases at V and 7 bases at J; junction bases unmatched: 6. CDR1 is LGHNA and CDR2 is YNFKEQ in the germline V gene. Notes on the study in general: Listed as cytomegalovirus-associated were over 150 TCR beta chains. Diagnosis of cytomegalovirus status made by the classifier reportedly showed high specificity and sensitivity. Earlier analysis looked at TCR beta V segments, and most were productive about 87% or about 30% of the time.

As concerns this clone: Its target is unknown.

Despite likely unrecorded immune exposures, the donors were nominally healthy at the time of sampling. Sequencing was performed on PBMCs. The V call is TRBV4-2, the J call TRBJ2-1, with 10 bases lining up with TRBD2. The clonotype comes from a woman between 25 and 40 years old in good health and CMV-seronegative. CDR3 sequence reads: CASSQEAGGLGNEQFF. DNA for the CDR3: TGTGCCAGCAGCCAAGAAGCGGGAGGGTTGGGGAATGAGCAGTTCTTC.